These 5 T cell receptor beta chains were all obtained from the same sample, sequenced in a study of blood T cell repertoires in COVID-19. Using immunoSEQ multiplex PCR, the repertoire was profiled, and TCRdb retains in-frame clones only, with some absent. The repertoire consists of over 140,000 clones, with around 81% occurring once and the leading ten covering 4%. The sample taken for sequencing was peripheral blood. All receptors derive from a woman in her sixties or seventies with acute or convalescent COVID-19.

The CDR3 region is CASSPYPPDEQYF. Here the CDR3 DNA reads TGTGCCAGCAGTCCCTACCCCCCCGACGAGCAGTACTTC. The rearrangement joins TRBV28 to TRBJ2-7; no clear D. CDR3 length: 13 amino acids. Germline V gene sequence: CDR1 MDHEN, CDR2 SYDVKM. The V end was cut by 5 bases, the J end by 5 bases, with 13 bases between.

In this sample, this clone turned up a few times. The chain carries TRBV10-3 and TRBJ1-6; D is ambiguous. The CDR3 sequence is 15 residues long. Germline loops: CDR1 ENHRY, CDR2 SYGVKD. V shed 0 bases and J shed 8 bases, with 11 bases lying between them. The CDR3 DNA sequence: TGTGCCATCAGTGAGTCGGAGGGTAGGGATTCACCCCTCCACTTT. Encoded protein: CAISESEGRDSPLHF.

The chain recombines TRBV28 with TRBJ1-5, with D hard to call. Germline assignment: CDR1 MDHEN and CDR2 SYDVKM. The CDR3 spans 15 residues. The ends were cut back, 5 bases at V and 3 bases at J, with 14 bases in the middle. CDR3: CASSQQQSLNQPQHF. The CDR3 DNA reads as TGTGCCAGCAGTCAGCAACAGAGCCTCAATCAGCCCCAGCATTTT.

The chain couples TRBV19 to TRBJ2-7; 7 bases align to TRBD1. Germline values: CDR1 LNHDA, CDR2 SQIVND (reference sequence). This CDR3 is 14 amino acids long. Trimming cost V 3 bases and J 0 bases; bases outside gene matches: 2. CDR3 loop: CASSMAGGSYEQYF. CDR3 sequence (DNA): TGTGCCAGTAGTATGGCAGGGGGCTCCTACGAGCAGTACTTC.

This clone appeared a few times. The rearrangement links TRBV28 to TRBJ1-2; D unclear. The germline gives CDR1 MDHEN, CDR2 SYDVKM. The CDR3 length is 14 residues. V was shortened by 3 bases and J by 8 bases, with 16 bases between the two germline ends. CDR3 coding DNA: TGTGCCAGCAGTTTCCCCCACAGAGCGGAAGGCTACACCTTC. It is translated as CASSFPHRAEGYTF.